Following are 19 T cell receptor beta chains from one sample sequenced in a study of shared clonotypes between healthy human individuals. TCRdb keeps only in-frame clones here, not all; method: immunoSEQ multiplex PCR. The data hold over a million clones, with approximately 72% observed a single time. Material: memory CD4+ T cells sorted from blood. The sample's subset: CD45RA-negative fraction. These receptors all stem from a man younger than 35 in good health.

The V and J genes are TRBV6-5 and TRBJ1-1; 7 bases line up with TRBD1. The ends lost 7 bases at V and 1 base at J; junction bases unmatched: 3. The CDR3 covers 13 residues. The germline CDR1 and CDR2 sequences are MNHEY and SVGAGI. This chain's CDR3 is CASNRGENTEAFF. CDR3 DNA: TGTGCCAGCAACAGGGGAGAGAACACTGAAGCTTTCTTT.

The CDR3 reads CASSLGTLDQETQYF. The CDR3, as DNA: TGTGCCAGCAGTCTAGGGACACTCGACCAAGAGACCCAGTACTTC. This chain connects TRBV9 to TRBJ2-5; a weak D match, TRBD1 (6 bases). The CDR3 runs 15 residues. From germline, CDR1 is SGDLS and CDR2 YYNGEE. The V end was cut by 5 bases, the J end by 0 bases, with 14 bases between. The full variable domain, with the rest looked up from reference TRBV9 and TRBJ2-5, is DSGVTQTPKHLITATGQRVTLRCSPRSGDLSVYWYQQSLDQGLQFLIQYYNGEERAKGNILERFSAQQFPDLHSELNLSSLELGDSALYFCASSLGTLDQETQYFGPGTRLLVL.

This CDR3 is CASSARTGGLTDTQYF. The DNA for the CDR3 is TGCGCCAGCAGCGCCCGGACGGGAGGACTCACAGATACGCAGTATTTT. This chain links TRBV5-1 with TRBJ2-3, with TRBD2 matching over 7 bases. Germline values: CDR1 SGHRS, CDR2 YFSETQ. The V segment lost 4 bases and the J segment 2 bases; nucleotides outside the gene matches: 10. The CDR3 is 16 residues long.

This clone was picked up many times. Additional DNA sequences in this sample encode the identical CDR3. The chain carries TRBV14 and TRBJ1-1; D gene ambiguous. The V and J ends lost 2 bases and 2 bases respectively, with 3 bases between them. Germline values: CDR1 SGHDN, CDR2 FVKESK. This CDR3 comprises 12 residues. Here the CDR3 DNA reads TGTGCCAGCAGCCAAACTAACACTGAAGCTTTCTTT. Its protein product is CASSQTNTEAFF.

The rearrangement joins TRBV13 to TRBJ2-7; 9 nucleotides agree with TRBD1. The V segment lost 4 bases and the J segment 4 bases; nucleotides outside the gene matches: 8. There are 15 residues in the CDR3. The germline V gene encodes CDR1 PRHDT and CDR2 FYEKMQ (reference sequence). The CDR3 here is CASSSWADRGYEQYF. In nucleotides, the CDR3 is TGTGCCAGCAGCTCTTGGGCGGACAGGGGTTACGAGCAGTACTTC.

The chain combines TRBV6-1 with TRBJ1-1, with D uncertain. CDR1 MNHNS and CDR2 SASEGT come from the germline V gene. The V end was cut by 10 bases, the J end by 0 bases, with 12 bases between. The CDR3 loop spans 13 amino acids. The CDR3 bases are TGTGCCAACAGACCGGTTATGAACACTGAAGCTTTCTTT. It yields the protein CANRPVMNTEAFF.

The chain carries TRBV2 and TRBJ1-2; TRBD1 matches at 7 bases. The CDR3 length is 15 residues. Trimming took 8 bases from V and 6 from J; bases not matched to a gene: 15. CDR1 is SNHLY and CDR2 is FYNNEI in the germline V gene. The CDR3 DNA reads TGTGCCAGCTCCCCCCGGGGCAGGGGGGAAGATGGCTACACCTTC. It specifies CASSPRGRGEDGYTF.

This CDR3 reads CASGGPWTGDTEAFF. CDR3 nucleotide sequence: TGTGCCAGCGGGGGCCCCTGGACAGGGGACACTGAAGCTTTCTTT. The V and J genes are TRBV6-5 and TRBJ1-1; 9 bases align to TRBD1. This CDR3 spans 15 amino acids. With V trimmed by 8 bases and J by 3 bases, 10 bases remained unmatched. CDR1 MNHEY and CDR2 SVGAGI come from the germline V gene.

This chain joins TRBV7-2 and TRBJ2-3, with TRBD2 matching 11 bases. The trim removed 5 bases at V and 6 bases at J, leaving 10 bases unmatched. This CDR3 region has 16 residues. Germline V gene data show CDR1 as SGHTA and CDR2 as FQGNSA. CDR3: CASSEVRLAGKDTQYF. DNA for the CDR3: TGTGCCAGCAGCGAGGTCAGACTAGCGGGAAAGGATACGCAGTATTTT.

V is TRBV5-4 and J is TRBJ2-3; 10 nucleotides match TRBD1. CDR3 length: 15 amino acids. The V gene's germline CDR1 is SGHNT and CDR2 YYREEE (reference sequence). V shed 2 bases, J shed 1 base, and the junction held 1 base outside the gene matches. The DNA of the CDR3 is TGTGCCAGCAGCTTCGACAGGGGGCGCACAGATACGCAGTATTTT. Protein: CASSFDRGRTDTQYF.

This chain uses TRBV28 with TRBJ1-2; 8 bases are shared with TRBD1. After removal of 10 bases from V and 5 bases from J, the junction contained 12 bases not matched to a gene. The CDR3 has 14 residues. The germline V gene encodes CDR1 MDHEN and CDR2 SYDVKM. Written as DNA, the CDR3 is TGTGCCACCGATTTCCCGGGACAGGATTATGGCTACACCTTC. It yields the protein CATDFPGQDYGYTF.

The chain recombines TRBV29-1 with TRBJ1-1; tentatively, D is TRBD1 (5 bases). The CDR3 sequence is 14 residues long. Trimming took 6 bases from V and 7 from J, leaving 21 bases between them. Germline assignment: CDR1 SQVTM and CDR2 ANQGSEA. The CDR3 coding sequence is TGCAGCGTCCGAACCCCGCAGGGAACCGGTGAAGCTTTCTTT. This translates into CSVRTPQGTGEAFF.

The chain recombines TRBV27 with TRBJ2-5; 7 positions agree with TRBD1. V dropped 6 bases and J dropped 3; count of bases not matched to a gene: 16. Germline V CDR1 and CDR2: MNHEY, SMNVEV (reference sequence). The CDR3 is 17 residues long. DNA of the CDR3: TGTGCCAGCAGACCACCGGGCAGGGGGAACTATAAAGAGACCCAGTACTTC. Translation: CASRPPGRGNYKETQYF.

The V and J genes are TRBV25-1 and TRBJ1-1, with 7 bases that match TRBD1. Germline V CDR1 and CDR2: MGHDK, SYGVNS. The ends lost 0 bases at V and 11 bases at J; junction bases unmatched: 6. The CDR3 length is 13 residues. The CDR3 sequence is CASSEYRQGRAFF. The CDR3 DNA sequence: TGTGCCAGCAGTGAATATAGACAGGGAAGGGCTTTCTTT.

The rearrangement joins TRBV5-6 to TRBJ2-5; maybe TRBD2 (5 bases). This CDR3 spans 16 amino acids. From germline, CDR1 is SGHDT and CDR2 YYEEEE. The V gene lost 1 base and the J gene lost 4 bases, with 17 bases spanning the gap. CDR3 nucleotide sequence: TGTGCCAGCAGCTTGTTAGAGCGAGGCGAGGGAGAGACCCAGTACTTC. It yields the protein CASSLLERGEGETQYF.

This clone came up a few times. This chain uses TRBV28 with TRBJ2-5; D gene unclear. V was clipped by 5 bases and J by 1 base, with 17 bases between them. Germline V gene lookup returns CDR1 MDHEN and CDR2 SYDVKM. The CDR3 has 16 amino acids. The DNA for the CDR3 is TGTGCCAGCAGTGCTCCGGTTGGCAGGAGCCAAGAGACCCAGTACTTC. Protein product: CASSAPVGRSQETQYF.

Notes on this clone: With a much larger clone just one base away, this may be a read error. The chain employs TRBV6-1 and TRBJ1-6; the D is unclear. This CDR3 has 15 amino acids. Trimming took off 2 bases at V and 0 bases at J, with 5 bases between the two ends. Germline V gene lookup returns CDR1 MNHNS and CDR2 SASEGT. CDR3 protein: CASSEQTSYNSPLHF. In DNA, the CDR3 is TGTGCCAGCAGTGAACAGACCTCCTATAATTCACCCCTCCACTTT.

This clone was seen only once. The V gene is TRBV7-2, the J gene TRBJ2-7; D is perhaps TRBD1 or TRBD2 (5 bases each). Trimming stripped 2 bases from V and 6 bases from J, with 14 bases between. CDR1 SGHTA and CDR2 FQGNSA come from the germline V gene. The CDR3 is 14 amino acids. In DNA, the CDR3 is TGTGCCAGCAGCTTAAGGCAGGGAGCCCGCGAGCAGTACTTC. Residues: CASSLRQGAREQYF.

The chain has TRBV5-1 and TRBJ2-3, with D possibly matching TRBD2 (6 bases). The CDR3 runs to 16 residues. The V end lost 0 bases, the J end lost 0 bases, and 11 bases lay between the germline ends. Germline V CDR1 and CDR2: SGHRS, YFSETQ. The CDR3 region has the DNA TGCGCCAGCAGCTTGGTTACTAGCTCTAGCACAGATACGCAGTATTTT. The encoded protein is CASSLVTSSSTDTQYF.